The clone carrying this T cell receptor (beta chain) is labeled medium-sized (0.01 to 0.1%). No patient had received any treatment before thyroid surgery. The data were taken from a study of metastatic and nonmetastatic thyroid tumors. TCRdb re-called the PCR reads with MiXCR. The sample lists 15,000 to 20,000 clones, around 28% occurring once. Germline V gives CDR1 MNHEY, CDR2 SVGAGI. The V end was cut by 2 bases, the J end by 0 bases, with 6 bases between. This CDR3 has 14 residues. This chain joins TRBV6-5 and TRBJ2-3; no clear D. The sequence was collected from a male donor with papillary thyroid cancer or a benign thyroid nodule (not recorded which). Some clones in this sample may be carry-over from other donors' samples. Sequences were obtained from tumor tissue. CDR3 DNA sequence: TGTGCCAGCAGTTACACGGCTAGCACAGATACGCAGTATTTT. Translated, it gives CASSYTASTDTQYF.